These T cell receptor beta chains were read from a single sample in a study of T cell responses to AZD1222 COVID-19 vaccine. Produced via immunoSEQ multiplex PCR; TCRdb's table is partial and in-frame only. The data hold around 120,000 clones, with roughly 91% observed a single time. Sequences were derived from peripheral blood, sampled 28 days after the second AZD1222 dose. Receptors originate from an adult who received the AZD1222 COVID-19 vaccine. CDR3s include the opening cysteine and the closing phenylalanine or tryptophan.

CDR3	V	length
CASSPSRETQYF	TRBV5-1	12
CASSLSVSEQYF	TRBV5-1	12
CASSAARGSPLHF	TRBV9	13
CASLAVPNEQFF	TRBV28	12
CASSYSGAGDQPQHF	TRBV6-2/TRBV6-3	15
CASSWERGDTDTQYF	TRBV7-2	15
CASSWGGTGGQPQHF	TRBV5-1	15
CASSFPGQGAHEQYF	TRBV7-9	15
CASSPSDGYTF	TRBV28	11
CATSNPTRSIQYF	TRBV15	13
CASSSQGSRNTIYF	TRBV19	14
CASTFSRGLAGGDEQYF	TRBV7-2	17
CASSQGSSYNSPLHF	TRBV3-1/TRBV3-2	15
CASSLTGTVYEQYF	TRBV27	14
CASSQATTQGNTNYGYTF	TRBV4-1	18
CASKGRPAYEQYF	TRBV27	13
CASSLDRGPTEAFF	TRBV5-4	14
CAGTGERGEAFF	TRBV7-9	12
CASSRGQALSEAFF	TRBV27	14
CASSLRDSIYNEQFF	TRBV7-2	15
CASSEFSYGYTF	TRBV25-1	12
CASSQGGGLADTQYF	TRBV3-1/TRBV3-2	15
CATSFSTGTTEAFF	TRBV15	14
CASSEQGGSNQPQHF	TRBV2	15
CATQRSGTGVYEQYF	TRBV7-2	15
CASSLTRGDPGANVLTF	TRBV7-9	17
CAISAGVDSTEAFF	TRBV10-3	14
CASSGPLALRTEAFF	TRBV9	15
CASSSRTGGNEKLFF	TRBV28	15
CATLRGNEQFF	TRBV15	11
CASSPGTSVRPGELFF	TRBV4-2	16
CASTTGSSGYTF	TRBV28	12
CASSSPGGGETQYF	TRBV28	14
CASSYPYGYTF	TRBV6-2/TRBV6-3	11
CASRRTGTGVEKLFF	TRBV5-8	15
CASSQDRASSSGANVLTF	TRBV4-3	18
CAWSAGGGGGYTF	TRBV30	13
CASSFPGGPLNTEAFF	TRBV7-9	16
CASSLVQGYTEAFF	TRBV7-8	14
CASSQGLAGGPYEQYF	TRBV4-3	16
CASSPPGHLTYEQYF	TRBV28	15
CASSLEGELNTEAFF	TRBV5-1	15
CASSLSRVMNTEAFF	TRBV28	15
CASSPYKGNTEAFF	TRBV9	14
CASTAPRSGPKNSYGYTF	TRBV11-2	18
CASSFGTGGKLFF	TRBV11-3	13
CASSLRGAGTEAFF	TRBV7-3	14
CASSSGTGGPRSSTEAFF	TRBV7-3	18
CASSPRIRNTEAFF	TRBV11-3	14
CASSYEASGANVLTF	TRBV6-2/TRBV6-3	15
CASSLATGSVSTDTQYF	TRBV5-4	17
CASSPSDRPFSGNTIYF	TRBV7-2	17
CASSLTRTGGTQYF	TRBV7-3	14
CASSQERPGQGTGELFF	TRBV4-2	17
CASSPVNSRGWRGTGELFF	TRBV27	19